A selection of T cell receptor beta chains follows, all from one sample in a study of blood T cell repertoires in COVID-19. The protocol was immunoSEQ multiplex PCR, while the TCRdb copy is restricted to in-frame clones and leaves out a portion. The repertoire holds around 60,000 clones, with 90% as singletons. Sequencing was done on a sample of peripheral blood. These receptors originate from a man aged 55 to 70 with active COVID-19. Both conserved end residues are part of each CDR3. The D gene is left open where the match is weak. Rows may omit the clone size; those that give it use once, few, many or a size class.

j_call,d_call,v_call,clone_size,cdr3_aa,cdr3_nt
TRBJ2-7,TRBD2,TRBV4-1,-,CASSPNLAGAYEQYF,TGCGCCAGCAGCCCGAATTTAGCGGGGGCCTACGAGCAGTACTTC
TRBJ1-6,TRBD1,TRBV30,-,CAWGRGSDRGNILHSPLHF,TGTGCCTGGGGTAGAGGGTCAGACAGGGGGAATATACTGCATTCACCCCTCCACTTT
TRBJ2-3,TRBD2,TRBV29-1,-,CSVEGAPGTSGRAGPPDTQYF,TGCAGCGTTGAAGGAGCCCCCGGGACTAGCGGGAGGGCCGGCCCCCCAGATACGCAGTATTTT
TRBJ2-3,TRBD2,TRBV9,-,CASSSSGGALDTQYF,TGTGCCAGCAGCTCTAGCGGGGGGGCCCTTGATACGCAGTATTTT
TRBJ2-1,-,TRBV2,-,CASRLYNEQFF,TGTGCCAGCAGACTCTACAATGAGCAGTTCTTC
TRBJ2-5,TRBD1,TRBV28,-,CASSFSGQGQETQYF,TGTGCCAGCAGTTTCTCGGGACAGGGGCAAGAGACCCAGTACTTC
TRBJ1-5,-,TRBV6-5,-,CASSPWDNNQPQHF,TGTGCCAGCAGTCCCTGGGACAATAATCAGCCCCAGCATTTT
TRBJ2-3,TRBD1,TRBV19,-,CASSMPRGQPRTDTQYF,TGTGCCAGTAGTATGCCAAGGGGGCAACCACGCACAGATACGCAGTATTTT
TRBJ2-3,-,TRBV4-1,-,CASSQAPAGIPDTQYF,TGCGCCAGCAGCCAAGCCCCGGCGGGGATTCCAGATACGCAGTATTTT
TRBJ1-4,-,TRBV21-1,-,CASSKATGGLFGTNEKLFF,TGTGCCAGCAGCAAAGCGACAGGGGGCTTATTTGGAACTAATGAAAAACTGTTTTTT
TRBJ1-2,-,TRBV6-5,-,CASRQNAGGNGYTF,TGTGCCAGCAGACAGAATGCGGGGGGGAATGGCTACACCTTC
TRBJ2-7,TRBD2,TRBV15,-,CATSRDRTSGTDEQYF,TGTGCCACCAGCAGAGATCGGACTAGCGGGACGGACGAGCAGTACTTC
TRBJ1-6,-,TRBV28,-,CASSVEASPLHF,TGTGCCAGCAGTGTCGAAGCCTCACCCCTCCACTTT
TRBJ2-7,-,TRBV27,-,CASRSYRDNEQYF,TGTGCCAGCAGATCTTACAGGGACAACGAGCAGTACTTC
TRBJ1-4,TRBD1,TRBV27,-,CASSLTGESTTNEKLFF,TGTGCCAGCAGTTTAACAGGGGAGAGTACAACTAATGAAAAACTGTTTTTT
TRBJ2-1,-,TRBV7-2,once,CASSLGWRQGGDNEQFF,TGTGCCAGCAGCTTAGGTTGGCGTCAAGGAGGTGACAATGAGCAGTTCTTC
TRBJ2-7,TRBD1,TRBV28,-,CASSGQVPYEQYF,TGTGCCAGCAGTGGACAGGTACCCTACGAGCAGTACTTC
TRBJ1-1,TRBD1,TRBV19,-,CASTGGYSTEAFF,TGTGCCAGTACAGGGGGATATAGCACTGAAGCTTTCTTT
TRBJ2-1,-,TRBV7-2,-,CASSLVNYNEQFF,TGTGCCAGCAGCTTAGTAAACTACAATGAGCAGTTCTTC
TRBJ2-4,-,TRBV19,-,CASSIASIPNLAVSAKNIQYF,TGTGCCAGTAGTATAGCAAGCATTCCTAATTTAGCGGTTTCAGCCAAAAACATTCAGTACTTC
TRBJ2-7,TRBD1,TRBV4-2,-,CASSQELRGSFYEQYF,TGTGCCAGCAGCCAAGAGCTCAGGGGGTCCTTTTACGAGCAGTACTTC
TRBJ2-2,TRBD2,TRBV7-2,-,CASNPTGTSSGELFF,TGTGCCAGCAACCCAACCGGGACTAGCTCCGGGGAGCTGTTTTTT
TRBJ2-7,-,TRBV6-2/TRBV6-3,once,CASSYPNHGYEQYF,TGTGCCAGCAGTTACCCTAATCACGGCTACGAGCAGTACTTC
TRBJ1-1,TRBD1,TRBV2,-,CASSERPGGTAFF,TGTGCCAGCAGTGAGAGGCCAGGGGGCACGGCTTTCTTT
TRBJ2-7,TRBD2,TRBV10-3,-,CAISAAGAHEQYF,TGTGCCATCAGTGCTGCGGGAGCTCACGAGCAGTACTTC
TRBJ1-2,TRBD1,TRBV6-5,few,CASQSRQGVLGYTF,TGTGCCAGCCAGAGCCGACAGGGGGTTCTTGGCTACACCTTC
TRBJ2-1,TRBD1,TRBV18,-,CASSRRQGDYNEQFF,TGTGCCAGCTCACGCCGACAGGGGGACTACAATGAGCAGTTCTTC
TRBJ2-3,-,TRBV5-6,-,CASSLARSPSTDTQYF,TGTGCCAGCAGCTTGGCCAGGTCGCCTAGCACAGATACGCAGTATTTT
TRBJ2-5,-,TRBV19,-,CAKIDRPQETQYF,TGTGCCAAGATAGACAGGCCACAAGAGACCCAGTACTTC
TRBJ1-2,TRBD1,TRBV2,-,CASSGTPGGSGYTF,TGTGCCAGCAGTGGGACTCCAGGGGGCTCTGGCTACACCTTC
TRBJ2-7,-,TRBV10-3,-,CAISESGASRSYEQYF,TGTGCCATCAGTGAGTCCGGAGCCTCTCGCTCCTACGAGCAGTACTTC
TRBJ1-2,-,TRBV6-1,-,CASSEDGGLGYGYTF,TGTGCCAGCAGTGAAGACGGGGGATTGGGCTATGGCTACACCTTC
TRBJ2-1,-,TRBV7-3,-,CASSPRVTSSYNEQFF,TGTGCCAGCAGCCCCCGAGTGACTAGCTCCTACAATGAGCAGTTCTTC
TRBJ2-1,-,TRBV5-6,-,CASSLAGLATKNEQFF,TGTGCCAGCAGCTTGGCTGGGCTAGCGACTAAGAATGAGCAGTTCTTC
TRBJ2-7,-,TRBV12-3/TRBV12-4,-,CASSSLGGEQYF,TGTGCCAGCAGTTCCCTCGGAGGGGAGCAGTACTTC
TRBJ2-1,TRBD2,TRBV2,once,CASTREEPVEQFF,TGTGCCAGCACGCGGGAGGAGCCAGTCGAGCAGTTCTTC
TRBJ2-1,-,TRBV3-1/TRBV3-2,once,CASSPYRDEQFF,TGTGCCAGCAGCCCGTACAGGGATGAGCAGTTCTTC
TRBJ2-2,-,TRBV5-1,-,CASSLERAGELFF,TGCGCCAGCAGCTTGGAGCGCGCCGGGGAGCTGTTTTTT
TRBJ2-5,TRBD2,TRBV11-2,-,CASSPRYRGLAGETQYF,TGTGCCAGCAGCCCACGATACCGCGGACTAGCGGGAGAGACCCAGTACTTC
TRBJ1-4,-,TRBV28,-,CASSLKQGTFDEKLFF,TGTGCCAGCAGTTTGAAACAGGGCACTTTCGATGAAAAACTGTTTTTT
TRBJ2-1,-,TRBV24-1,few,CATSDHRTGTKKYEQFF,TGTGCCACCAGTGATCACAGAACCGGGACAAAGAAATATGAGCAGTTCTTC
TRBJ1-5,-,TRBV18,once,CASSVSGNQPQHF,TGTGCCAGCTCAGTTTCAGGGAATCAGCCCCAGCATTTT
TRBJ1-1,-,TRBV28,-,CASSFLSMNTEAFF,TGTGCCAGCAGTTTTCTGAGCATGAACACTGAAGCTTTCTTT
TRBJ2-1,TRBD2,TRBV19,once,CASSATSGRAQVRYNEQFF,TGTGCCAGTAGTGCGACTAGCGGGAGGGCCCAAGTTCGCTACAATGAGCAGTTCTTC
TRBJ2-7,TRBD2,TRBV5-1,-,CASSVTPRPGLAGEQYF,TGCGCCAGCAGCGTGACCCCTCGGCCGGGACTAGCGGGCGAGCAGTACTTC
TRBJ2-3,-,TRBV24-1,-,CATSDLGLAGMDTQYF,TGTGCCACCAGTGATTTGGGGCTAGCAGGAATGGATACGCAGTATTTT
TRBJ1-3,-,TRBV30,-,CAWSVQGFSGNTIYF,TGTGCCTGGAGTGTGCAGGGTTTCTCTGGAAACACCATATATTTT
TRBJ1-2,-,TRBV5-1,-,CASSPSQPLTGRGGYTF,TGCGCCAGCAGCCCCTCGCAACCTCTTACAGGGCGCGGAGGCTACACCTTC
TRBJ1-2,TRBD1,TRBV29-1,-,CSVADRVGGYTF,TGCAGCGTTGCGGACAGGGTGGGTGGCTACACCTTC
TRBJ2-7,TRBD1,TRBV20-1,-,CSATGTAEQYF,TGCAGTGCAACTGGGACAGCCGAGCAGTACTTC
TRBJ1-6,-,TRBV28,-,CASSPWVSTSPLHF,TGTGCCAGCAGCCCCTGGGTTAGCACCTCACCCCTCCACTTT
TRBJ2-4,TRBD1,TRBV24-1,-,CATSEGQGGKNIQYF,TGTGCCACCAGTGAGGGACAGGGTGGCAAAAACATTCAGTACTTC